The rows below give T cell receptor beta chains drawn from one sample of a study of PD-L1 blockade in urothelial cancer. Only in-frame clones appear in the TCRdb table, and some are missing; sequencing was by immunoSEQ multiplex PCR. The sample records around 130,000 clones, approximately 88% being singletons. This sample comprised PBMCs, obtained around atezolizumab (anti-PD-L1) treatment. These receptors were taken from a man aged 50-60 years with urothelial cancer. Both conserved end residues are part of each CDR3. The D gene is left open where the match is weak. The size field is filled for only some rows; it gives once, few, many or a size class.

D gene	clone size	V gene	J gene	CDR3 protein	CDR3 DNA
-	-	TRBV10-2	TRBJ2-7	CASSEVLGRTYEQYF	TGCGCCAGCAGTGAAGTTCTCGGGAGAACCTACGAGCAGTACTTC
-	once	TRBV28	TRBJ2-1	CASSPQSPGEQFF	TGTGCCAGCAGTCCCCAGAGCCCCGGGGAGCAGTTCTTC
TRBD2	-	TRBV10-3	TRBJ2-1	CAISELTSASSYNEQFF	TGTGCCATCAGTGAGTTGACTAGCGCCAGCTCCTACAATGAGCAGTTCTTC
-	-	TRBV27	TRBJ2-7	CASSLSSGAPYEQYF	TGTGCCAGCAGTTTATCGTCGGGAGCACCCTACGAGCAGTACTTC
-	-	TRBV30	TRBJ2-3	CAWSPKALGTWGTDTQYF	TGTGCCTGGAGTCCTAAGGCGCTAGGAACTTGGGGCACAGATACGCAGTATTTT
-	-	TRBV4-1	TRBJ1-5	CASSQSPQGWSNQPQHF	TGCGCCAGCAGCCAATCACCTCAGGGTTGGAGCAATCAGCCCCAGCATTTT
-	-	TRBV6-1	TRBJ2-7	CASTRGHQYEQYF	TGTGCCAGCACCCGGGGACACCAATACGAGCAGTACTTC
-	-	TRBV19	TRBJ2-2	CASSIIGGVNTGELFF	TGTGCCAGTAGTATCATAGGGGGGGTCAACACCGGGGAGCTGTTTTTT
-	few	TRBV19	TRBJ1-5	CASSMAGGNQPQHF	TGTGCCAGTAGTATGGCTGGGGGGAATCAGCCCCAGCATTTT
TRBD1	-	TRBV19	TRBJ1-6	CASRDRDRHNSPLHF	TGTGCCAGTAGGGACCGGGACAGGCATAATTCACCCCTCCACTTT
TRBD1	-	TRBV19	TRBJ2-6	CATNHPLGQPRSGANVLTF	TGTGCCACAAACCACCCCCTGGGACAGCCCCGCTCTGGGGCCAACGTCCTGACTTTC
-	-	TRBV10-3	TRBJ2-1	CAIRSTNQGPNEQFF	TGTGCCATCAGGTCGACTAACCAGGGGCCCAATGAGCAGTTCTTC